The 9 T cell receptor beta chains presented below share a single source sample, sequenced in a study of shared clonotypes between healthy human individuals. The repertoire was sequenced with immunoSEQ multiplex PCR; TCRdb's copy has only in-frame clones and lacks some. The repertoire holds some 2.3 million clones, with more than 80% as singletons. The specimen sequenced was naive CD4+ T cells from PBMCs. As to subset: CD45RA+ positively selected. The receptors come from a man younger than 30 in good health. Some clones in this sample may be carry-over from other donors' samples.

V usage is TRBV27 and J usage is TRBJ2-1, with 15 bases fitting TRBD2. The V gene's germline CDR1 is MNHEY and CDR2 SMNVEV (reference sequence). V lost 8 bases and J lost 6; bases outside the gene matches: 5. This CDR3 has 15 amino acids. The CDR3 DNA is TGTGCCAGCGGACTAGCGGGAGGGTCGGGCAATGAGCAGTTCTTC. It yields the protein CASGLAGGSGNEQFF.

On this clone itself: This same CDR3 is encoded by further DNA sequences in the sample. The rearrangement links TRBV28 to TRBJ1-2, with a tentative D call TRBD1 (5 bases). The germline V gene has CDR1 MDHEN and CDR2 SYDVKM. The CDR3 covers 12 residues. V lost 3 bases and J 8 bases, leaving 10 bases between the germline ends. CDR3 nucleotide sequence: TGTGCCAGCAGTTTGGGGGGTTACGGCTACACCTTC. It encodes CASSLGGYGYTF.

To note about this clone: Additional DNA sequences in this sample encode the identical CDR3. V is TRBV5-1 and J is TRBJ2-7; TRBD1 agrees at 8 bases. V shed 0 bases, J shed 4 bases, and the junction held 3 bases outside the gene matches. Germline CDR1 is SGHRS and CDR2 is YFSETQ. The CDR3 contains 14 residues. The CDR3 bases are TGCGCCAGCAGCTTGGGACAGGGGTGGTACGAGCAGTACTTC. Residues: CASSLGQGWYEQYF.

The CDR3 reads CASSPLLGRGLAGVDEQFF. CDR3 in DNA: TGTGCCAGCAGTCCCCTTTTGGGCAGGGGACTAGCGGGAGTGGATGAGCAGTTCTTC. This rearrangement joins TRBV28 to TRBJ2-1; TRBD2 matches 14 bases. Unmatched junction bases numbered 17, after V lost 5 bases and J lost 8 bases. Germline V gene data show CDR1 as MDHEN and CDR2 as SYDVKM. The CDR3 contains 19 residues.

A word on this clone: Within the sample, other DNA sequences also encode this same CDR3. The rearrangement joins TRBV18 to TRBJ2-7, with D maybe TRBD1 (6 bases). The germline V and J ends were trimmed by 6 bases and 3 bases, with 15 bases remaining between them. CDR3 length: 14 residues. Germline CDR1 reads KGHSH; CDR2 reads LQKENI. CDR3 sequence: CASSRLQGSYEQYF. DNA for the CDR3: TGTGCCAGCTCTCGCCTCCAGGGGAGCTACGAGCAGTACTTC.

V and J are TRBV5-1 and TRBJ2-2, with D unresolved. CDR3 length: 15 amino acids. Germline V gives CDR1 SGHRS, CDR2 YFSETQ. V was trimmed by 0 bases and J by 5 bases, leaving 11 bases between them. CDR3 DNA sequence: TGCGCCAGCAGCTTGGTATCAGGTGTGACCGGGGAGCTGTTTTTT. This sequence encodes CASSLVSGVTGELFF.

The chain employs TRBV28 and TRBJ2-1, with D perhaps matching TRBD1 (5 bases). Trimming shortened V by 9 bases and J by 3 bases, and 12 bases separated the two germline ends. The CDR3 totals 13 residues. In germline, CDR1 is MDHEN, CDR2 SYDVKM. The CDR3 reads CASSGLSYNEQFF. Written as DNA, the CDR3 is TGTGCCAGTTCAGGGCTCAGCTACAATGAGCAGTTCTTC.

Comment on this clone: Other DNA sequences in the sample encode the same CDR3. The V and J genes are TRBV9 and TRBJ2-5; the D call may be TRBD1 or TRBD2 (5 bases each). CDR1 is SGDLS and CDR2 is YYNGEE in the germline V gene. The CDR3 covers 14 residues. The V gene lost 0 bases and the J gene lost 5 bases, with 11 bases spanning the gap. The CDR3, as DNA: TGTGCCAGCAGCGTAGGAGGGGTTCAGGAGACCCAGTACTTC. Translating gives CASSVGGVQETQYF.

The chain has TRBV6-1 and TRBJ1-5; maybe TRBD1 (6 bases). CDR1 is MNHNS and CDR2 is SASEGT in the germline V gene. This CDR3 spans 13 amino acids. Trimming stripped 4 bases from V and 11 bases from J, with 15 bases between. DNA of the CDR3: TGTGCCAGCAGTGCCTTGAAGGGGGGTACCCAGCATTTT. Translation gives CASSALKGGTQHF.